These T cell receptor beta chains were read from a single sample in a study of tumor and adjacent non-tumor tissue in lung cancer. TCRdb fed the multiplex PCR reads into MiXCR, producing one record per CDR3 protein. The sample records some 84,000 distinct CDR3 sequences, about 61% being singletons. The sequenced sample consisted of lung tumor tissue. Source of these receptors: a man aged 65-85 years with non-small cell lung cancer. The CDR3 runs from the conserved cysteine through the conserved F or W. D genes are given only for firm matches. Only part of the rows carry a size: once, few, many, or a class if the clone is expanded.

v_gene	j_gene	d_gene	abundance	CDR3nt	CDR3aa
TRBV11-1	TRBJ2-1	TRBD1	.	TGTGCCAGCAGCTACCGGGACAGGGACTCCAATGAGCAGTTCTTC	CASSYRDRDSNEQFF
TRBV24-1	TRBJ2-1	TRBD1	.	TGTGCCACCAGTGATACTCAACCGGGACAGGGGGAGCGCAATGATCAGTTCTTC	CATSDTQPGQGERNDQFF
TRBV20-1	TRBJ2-2	TRBD2	many	TGCAGTGCTACTTGGACTAGCGGGAGAGCCGGGGAGCTGTTTTTT	CSATWTSGRAGELFF
TRBV6-6	TRBJ1-5	.	.	TGTGACAGCAGTTACTACACGGACTATAGCAATCAGCCTCAGCATTTT	CDSSYYTDYSNQPQHF
TRBV20-1	TRBJ2-7	TRBD2	.	TGCAGTGCTAGAACCCTCGGGGGGGGGCCCGAGCAGTACTTC	CSARTLGGGPEQYF
TRBV4-1	TRBJ2-3	TRBD1	.	TGCGCCAGCAGTCAAGGCCGGGACAGGGGGCAAATGGGGGCAGATACGCAGTGTTTT	CASSQGRDRGQMGADTQCF
TRBV24-1	TRBJ1-2	TRBD1	.	TGTGTCACCAGTGATTCCAGCGAGGGGGCGGGTGGCTACACCTTC	CVTSDSSEGAGGYTF
TRBV11-2	TRBJ1-3	.	.	TGTGCCAGCAGCTTAGCTGACTCTGGAAACACCATATATTTT	CASSLADSGNTIYF
TRBV11-1	TRBJ2-5	.	few	TGTGTCAGCAGCCCCCAGGATAGGGTTTTTGAGACCCAGTACTTC	CVSSPQDRVFETQYF
TRBV28	TRBJ1-5	.	.	TGTGCCAGCAGTTACCAGGGTCAGCCCCAGCATTTT	CASSYQGQPQHF
TRBV6-5	TRBJ2-1	.	medium-sized	TGTGCCAGCCACGAAGGGCGAGGGGGCTACAATGAGCAGTTCTTC	CASHEGRGGYNEQFF
TRBV7-3	TRBJ1-1	.	few	TGTGCCAGCAGCTGGACAGTGAACACTGAAGCTTTCTTT	CASSWTVNTEAFF
TRBV4-2	TRBJ2-5	TRBD2	.	TGTGCCAGCAGTCTTCACGTGACTAGCGGTCTAGAGACCCAGTACTTC	CASSLHVTSGLETQYF
TRBV2	TRBJ1-1	.	.	TGTGCCAGCAGGGCCGATCTCTCGGAACTCCTTGAAGCTTTCTTT	CASRADLSELLEAFF
TRBV14	TRBJ1-6	TRBD1	many	TGTGCCAGCAGCCTTACAGGGGGTCGAAATTCACCCCTCCACTTT	CASSLTGGRNSPLHF
TRBV5-1	TRBJ1-5	.	.	TGCGCCAGCAGTACACTGGGCGGCAATCAGCCCCAGCATTTT	CASSTLGGNQPQHF
TRBV11-2	TRBJ2-7	TRBD1	.	TGTGCCAGCAGTTTAGAGCACCATCGGACAGGCGACCAGTACTTC	CASSLEHHRTGDQYF
TRBV30	TRBJ1-1	.	once	TGTGCCTGGAGTGCCCACCTGATGGGGGTGAACACTGAAACCTTCTTT	CAWSAHLMGVNTETFF
TRBV6-5	TRBJ2-2	.	.	TGTGCCAGCAAACTCCAGGGAGACACCGGGGAGATGGTTTTT	CASKLQGDTGEMVF
TRBV10-3	TRBJ2-5	.	.	TGTGCCATCAGTGAGAACGGTACTCAAGAGACCCTGTACTTC	CAISENGTQETLYF
TRBV29-1	TRBJ1-3	.	many	TGCAGCTCTCAAGGGGGCTCTGGAAACACCATATATTTT	CSSQGGSGNTIYF
TRBV11-2	TRBJ2-2	TRBD2	.	TGTACCAGCATCCCGGCGGGGGGGTTAATGGCCGGGGAGCTGTTTTTT	CTSIPAGGLMAGELFF
TRBV10-3	TRBJ2-7	.	once	TGTGCCATCAGTGAGACGGAGGGGTCCTGCAAGCAGTACTTC	CAISETEGSCKQYF
TRBV7-9	TRBJ2-2	TRBD1	many	TGTGCCAGCGGGACAGGGAACACCGGGGAGCTGTTTTTT	CASGTGNTGELFF
TRBV11-2	TRBJ2-5	TRBD1	.	TGTGCCAACAGCCCTAGACAGGGGAAAGAGACACAGTACTTC	CANSPRQGKETQYF
TRBV20-1	TRBJ1-4	.	many	TGCAGTGCTGACAATAATGAAAAACTGTTTTTT	CSADNNEKLFF
TRBV11-1	TRBJ2-1	TRBD2	.	TGTGCCGGCAGCCCAAGGGTGGGAGGGCCTATACTGGGGCAGTTCTTC	CAGSPRVGGPILGQFF
TRBV6-1	TRBJ1-1	.	.	TGTGCCAGCACCTCGGGAAGGGGTATGCCGGCTTTCTTT	CASTSGRGMPAFF
TRBV6-1	TRBJ2-2	.	many	TGTGCCAGCAGGGCACCCAACTCAGGGGAGCTGTTTTTT	CASRAPNSGELFF
TRBV4-2	TRBJ2-3	.	many	TGTGCCAGCAGCCAATATGTTATATTGGAACAGCTCATCACAGATACGCAGTATTTT	CASSQYVILEQLITDTQYF
TRBV11-2	TRBJ1-1	.	.	TGTGTCAGCAGCTCCTCGTCATGGGGGAGAACTGAAGCTTTCTTT	CVSSSSSWGRTEAFF
TRBV5-1	TRBJ2-6	.	.	TGCGCCAGCAGCTTCCCCAGAGGGTACTCTGGGGCCAACGTCCTGACTTTC	CASSFPRGYSGANVLTF
TRBV6-6	TRBJ2-1	.	.	TGTGCCAACCGAGCTTTCTCCTACAATGAGCAGTTCTTC	CANRAFSYNEQFF
TRBV11-2	TRBJ2-7	TRBD1	medium-sized	TGTGCCAGCAGCCTGGACAGGGAACGCGAGCAGTACTTC	CASSLDREREQYF
TRBV4-1	TRBJ2-7	TRBD1	.	TGCGCCAGCAGACTCCGGGACAGTTCTTCCTGCGAGCAGTACTTC	CASRLRDSSSCEQYF
TRBV4-1	TRBJ2-7	.	.	TGCGCCAGCATCCAAGATCGGGTAGCGTGCTACTATGAGCAGTACTTT	CASIQDRVACYYEQYF
TRBV4-1	TRBJ1-2	.	many	TGCGCCAGCAGCCAAGGGGTTCGGGGTGGCTACACCTTC	CASSQGVRGGYTF
TRBV20-1	TRBJ1-5	.	.	TGCAGTGCTATAGGGCCAGGGGTTTTTCAGCCCCAGCATTTT	CSAIGPGVFQPQHF
TRBV7-2	TRBJ2-7	.	.	TGTGCCAGCAGCTTAGCTGCGAGCCTCAGGGGCGAGCAGTACTTC	CASSLAASLRGEQYF
TRBV6-1	TRBJ2-1	TRBD2	many	TGTGCCAGCAGTGAAACTAGCGGGGGGTACAATGAGCAGTTCTTC	CASSETSGGYNEQFF
TRBV11-2	TRBJ1-2	.	.	TGTGCCAGCAGCGTCCCTACATGGAACTATGGCTACACCTTC	CASSVPTWNYGYTF
TRBV5-1	TRBJ1-2	.	.	TGCACCGGCAGCTTGGGGGGGGGCTACTATGGCTACACCTTC	CTGSLGGGYYGYTF
TRBV5-5	TRBJ1-1	TRBD1	many	TGTGCCAGCAGCCATAAAACATCGGACAGGGAGGCTTTCTTT	CASSHKTSDREAFF
TRBV6-5	TRBJ2-4	.	many	TGTGCCAGCCAAGGTTACGAGGGAGCCAAAAACATTCAGTACTTC	CASQGYEGAKNIQYF
TRBV4-1	TRBJ2-3	.	.	TGCGCCGGCAGCCACGAGCGAGTCCCCGCAGCTACCCTTCACACAAATACGCAGTATTTT	CAGSHERVPAATLHTNTQYF
TRBV7-9	TRBJ1-1	.	.	TGTACCAGCAGCTTGGACAAGAACACTGAAGCTTTCTTT	CTSSLDKNTEAFF
TRBV11-2	TRBJ2-1	TRBD1	medium-sized	TGTGCCAGCAGCTCCTATGACAGGGGGAGGAACGATGAGCAGTTCTTC	CASSSYDRGRNDEQFF
TRBV29-1	TRBJ2-4	TRBD1	many	TGCAGCGCCAGGGGGCTGATTCAGTACTTC	CSARGLIQYF
TRBV29-1	TRBJ2-1	.	.	TGCAGCTCTCTTACCGACGGCTCCTACAATGAGCCGTTCTTC	CSSLTDGSYNEPFF
TRBV11-2	TRBJ2-3	.	.	TGTGTCAGCAACCCCACAGGAATCCGTATAGATACGCAGTATTTT	CVSNPTGIRIDTQYF
TRBV4-2	TRBJ2-7	TRBD2	.	TGTGTCAGCAACCAAGTGTCTAGCGGAGCCTACGAGCAGTACTTC	CVSNQVSSGAYEQYF
TRBV6-6	TRBJ2-2	.	.	TGTGCCAGCAGGGGAAAAAACACCGGGGAGCTGTTTTTT	CASRGKNTGELFF
TRBV4-1	TRBJ1-2	TRBD1	.	TGCGCCAGCAGCTACGGACAGGCCAGCTATGGCTGCACCTTC	CASSYGQASYGCTF
TRBV4-1	TRBJ1-6	TRBD1	many	TGCGCCAGCAGCCAACACCCCACAGGGGTTAATTCACCCCTCCACTTT	CASSQHPTGVNSPLHF
TRBV4-2	TRBJ2-1	TRBD1	many	TGTGCCAGCAGAGACAGGGGGGAAAACAATGAGCAGTTCTTC	CASRDRGENNEQFF
TRBV6-1	TRBJ1-5	.	.	TGTACCAGCGCGTCTCTGCCGGAGGGGCATCAGCCCCAGCATTTT	CTSASLPEGHQPQHF
TRBV28	TRBJ2-1	TRBD2	.	TGTGCCAGCAGTCCGCTAGCGGGAGTCTACAATGAGCAGTTCTTC	CASSPLAGVYNEQFF
TRBV7-8	TRBJ2-2	.	once	TGTGTCAGCAGCTTAACCCGTGAGACAGGCTCCGGGGAGCTGTTTTTT	CVSSLTRETGSGELFF
TRBV29-1	TRBJ1-2	.	once	TGCTGGGTGCGTAGCTCCCCGACAGATAACTATGGCTACACCTTC	CWVRSSPTDNYGYTF